This T cell receptor (beta chain) was found in a study of blood T cell repertoires in COVID-19. The overall study: Italy, Spain and the United States were the sources of the convalescent and acute COVID-19 samples. From T cells, B-cell-depleted T cells, or PBMCs came the material, which was cDNA or gDNA.

Losses at the gene ends were 5 bases for V and 5 bases for J; bases not matched to a gene: 12. Germline assignment: CDR1 SEHNR and CDR2 FQNEAQ (reference sequence). The CDR3 covers 16 residues. Authors' processing steps: Amplification of reference gene primers provided the estimated nucleated cell counts. Method: immunoSEQ multiplex PCR; TCRdb's copy keeps in-frame clones and lacks some. V and J calls and clone size are given by that table; D and trimming were obtained from the DNA. The sample has 150,000 to 190,000 clones, roughly 72% seen once. The chain links TRBV7-9 to TRBJ2-1; 7 bases match TRBD2. Sequenced input: peripheral blood. The sequence was obtained from a woman older than 75 with acute or convalescent COVID-19. As DNA, the CDR3 is TGTGCCAGCAGCACAACGGGGGGAGGACTCAACAATGAGCAGTTCTTC. This translates into CASSTTGGGLNNEQFF. Together with reference TRBV7-9 and TRBJ2-1, the CDR3 gives the full variable domain: DTGVSQNPRHKITKRGQNVTFRCDPISEHNRLYWYRQTLGQGPEFLTYFQNEAQLEKSRLLSDRFSAERPKGSFSTLEIQRTEQGDSAMYLCASSTTGGGLNNEQFFGPGTRLTVL.